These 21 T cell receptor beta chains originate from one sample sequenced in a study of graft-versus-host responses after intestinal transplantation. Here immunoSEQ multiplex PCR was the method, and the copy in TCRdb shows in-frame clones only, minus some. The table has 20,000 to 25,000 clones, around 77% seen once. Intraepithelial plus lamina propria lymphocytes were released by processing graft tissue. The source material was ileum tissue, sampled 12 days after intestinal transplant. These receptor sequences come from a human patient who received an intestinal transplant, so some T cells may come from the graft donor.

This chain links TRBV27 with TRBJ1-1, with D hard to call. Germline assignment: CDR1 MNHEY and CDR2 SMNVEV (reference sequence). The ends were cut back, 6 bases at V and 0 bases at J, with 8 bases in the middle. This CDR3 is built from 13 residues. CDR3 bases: TGTGCCAGCAGCTTTAGCTTGAACACTGAAGCTTTCTTT. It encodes CASSFSLNTEAFF.

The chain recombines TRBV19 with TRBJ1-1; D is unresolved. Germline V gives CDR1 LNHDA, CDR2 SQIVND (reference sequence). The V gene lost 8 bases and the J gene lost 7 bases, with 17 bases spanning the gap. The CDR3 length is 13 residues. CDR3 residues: CASSAGILLEAFF. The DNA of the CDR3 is TGTGCCAGTTCCGCCGGGATCCTCCTTGAAGCTTTCTTT.

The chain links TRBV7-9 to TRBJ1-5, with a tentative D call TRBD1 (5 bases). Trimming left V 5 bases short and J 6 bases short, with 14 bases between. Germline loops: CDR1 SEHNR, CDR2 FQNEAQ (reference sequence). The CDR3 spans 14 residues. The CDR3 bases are TGTGCCAGCAGCCAGGGAGGGGCGGGTCAGCCCCAGCATTTT. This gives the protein CASSQGGAGQPQHF. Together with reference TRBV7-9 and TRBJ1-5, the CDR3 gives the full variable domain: DTGVSQNPRHKITKRGQNVTFRCDPISEHNRLYWYRQTLGQGPEFLTYFQNEAQLEKSRLLSDRFSAERPKGSFSTLEIQRTEQGDSAMYLCASSQGGAGQPQHFGDGTRLSIL.

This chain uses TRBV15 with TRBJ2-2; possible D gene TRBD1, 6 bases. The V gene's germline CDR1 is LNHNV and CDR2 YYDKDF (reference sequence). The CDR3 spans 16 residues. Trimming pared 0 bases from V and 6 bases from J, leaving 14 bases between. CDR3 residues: CATSRDRGQVPGELFF. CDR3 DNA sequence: TGTGCCACCAGCAGAGATCGGGGACAAGTCCCCGGGGAGCTGTTTTTT.

The CDR3 nucleotides are TGTGCCAGCTCCCCAAGACAGGCTTCTTTGAACACTGAAGCTTTCTTT. It specifies CASSPRQASLNTEAFF. This sequence joins TRBV18 and TRBJ1-1; possibly TRBD1 for D (6 bases). CDR1 KGHSH and CDR2 LQKENI come from the germline V gene. V was trimmed by 6 bases and J by 0 bases, leaving 17 bases between them. The CDR3 runs to 16 residues.

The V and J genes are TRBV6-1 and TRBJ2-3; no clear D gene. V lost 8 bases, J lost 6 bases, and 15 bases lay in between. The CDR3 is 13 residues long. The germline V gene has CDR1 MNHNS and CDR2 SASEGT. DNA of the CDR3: TGTGCCAGCCCGTGCAGAACCCATGATACGCAGTATTTT. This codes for CASPCRTHDTQYF.

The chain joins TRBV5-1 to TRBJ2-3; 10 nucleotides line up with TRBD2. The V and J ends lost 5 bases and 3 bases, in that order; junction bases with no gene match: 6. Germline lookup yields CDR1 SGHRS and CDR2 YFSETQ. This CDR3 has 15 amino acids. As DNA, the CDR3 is TGCGCCAGCAGTCCTGAACTAGCGGGGACAGATACGCAGTATTTT. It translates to CASSPELAGTDTQYF. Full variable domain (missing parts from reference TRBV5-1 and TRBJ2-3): KAGVTQTPRYLIKTRGQQVTLSCSPISGHRSVSWYQQTPGQGLQFLFEYFSETQRNKGNFPGRFSGRQFSNSRSEMNVSTLELGDSALYLCASSPELAGTDTQYFGPGTRLTVL.

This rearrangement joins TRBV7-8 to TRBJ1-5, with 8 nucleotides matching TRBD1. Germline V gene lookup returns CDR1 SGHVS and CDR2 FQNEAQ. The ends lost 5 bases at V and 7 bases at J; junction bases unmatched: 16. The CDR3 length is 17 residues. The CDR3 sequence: CASSPTVWTGRIQPQHF. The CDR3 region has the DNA TGTGCCAGCAGCCCAACGGTCTGGACAGGGAGAATCCAGCCCCAGCATTTT.

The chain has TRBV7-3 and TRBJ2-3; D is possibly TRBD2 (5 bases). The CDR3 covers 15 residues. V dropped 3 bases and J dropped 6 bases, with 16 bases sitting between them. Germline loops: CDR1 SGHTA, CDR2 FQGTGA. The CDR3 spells CASSFSPSPSDTQYF. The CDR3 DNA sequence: TGTGCCAGCAGCTTCTCGCCTAGCCCCTCGGATACGCAGTATTTT.

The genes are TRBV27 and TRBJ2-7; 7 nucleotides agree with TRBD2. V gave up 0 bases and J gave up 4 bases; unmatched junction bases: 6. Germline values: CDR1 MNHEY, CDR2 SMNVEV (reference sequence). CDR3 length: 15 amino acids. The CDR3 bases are TGTGCCAGCAGTTTATCGGCGGGAGAGTTGTACGAGCAGTACTTC. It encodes CASSLSAGELYEQYF.

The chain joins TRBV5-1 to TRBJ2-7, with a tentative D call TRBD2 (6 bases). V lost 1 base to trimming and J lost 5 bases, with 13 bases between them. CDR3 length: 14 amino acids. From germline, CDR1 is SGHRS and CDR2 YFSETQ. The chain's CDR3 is CASSLRGTRHEQYF. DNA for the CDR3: TGCGCCAGCAGCTTGCGGGGGACCCGCCACGAGCAGTACTTC.

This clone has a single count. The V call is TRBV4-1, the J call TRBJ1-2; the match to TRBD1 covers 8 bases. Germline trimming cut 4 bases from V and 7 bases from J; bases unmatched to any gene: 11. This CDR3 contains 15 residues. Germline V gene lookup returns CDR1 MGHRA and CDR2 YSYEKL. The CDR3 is CASSPQGGGMGGYTF. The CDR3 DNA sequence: TGCGCCAGCAGCCCACAGGGGGGGGGAATGGGTGGCTACACCTTC.

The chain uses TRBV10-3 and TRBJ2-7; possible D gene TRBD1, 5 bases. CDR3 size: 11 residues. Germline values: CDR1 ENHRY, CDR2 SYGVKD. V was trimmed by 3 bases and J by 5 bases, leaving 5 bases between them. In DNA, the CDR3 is TGTGCCATCAGTGACAGGGACGAGCAGTACTTC. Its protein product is CAISDRDEQYF.

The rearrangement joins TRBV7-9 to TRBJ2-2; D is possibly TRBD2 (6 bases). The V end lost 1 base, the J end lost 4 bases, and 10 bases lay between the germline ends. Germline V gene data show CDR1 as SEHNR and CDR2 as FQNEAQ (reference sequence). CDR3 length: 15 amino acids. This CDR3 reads CASSLGGVGTGELFF. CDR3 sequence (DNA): TGTGCCAGCAGCTTAGGGGGGGTCGGCACCGGGGAGCTGTTTTTT.

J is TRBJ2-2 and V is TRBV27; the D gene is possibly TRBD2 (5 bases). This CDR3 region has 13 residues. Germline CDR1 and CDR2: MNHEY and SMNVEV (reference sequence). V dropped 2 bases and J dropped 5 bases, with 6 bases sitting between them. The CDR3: CASSLGETGELFF. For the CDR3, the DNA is TGTGCCAGCAGTTTAGGGGAGACCGGGGAGCTGTTTTTT.

The CDR3 loop reads CASSTSQREAEQFF. CDR3 DNA: TGTGCCAGCAGCACGTCTCAGCGGGAGGCTGAGCAGTTCTTC. The rearrangement links TRBV28 to TRBJ2-1; TRBD2 agrees at 9 bases. Germline V gene sequence: CDR1 MDHEN, CDR2 SYDVKM. There are 14 residues in the CDR3. V shed 6 bases and J 9 bases; nucleotides not matched to a gene: 9.

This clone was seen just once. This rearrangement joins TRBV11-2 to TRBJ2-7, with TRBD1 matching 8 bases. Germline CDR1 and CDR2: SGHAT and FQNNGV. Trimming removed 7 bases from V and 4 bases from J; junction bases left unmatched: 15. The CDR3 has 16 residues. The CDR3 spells CASIQWYQGAVYEQYF. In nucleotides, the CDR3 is TGTGCCAGCATCCAGTGGTATCAGGGGGCTGTGTACGAGCAGTACTTC. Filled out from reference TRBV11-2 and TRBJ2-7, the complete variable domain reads EAGVAQSPRYKIIEKRQSVAFWCNPISGHATLYWYQQILGQGPKLLIQFQNNGVVDDSQLPKDRFSAERLKGVDSTLKIQPAKLEDSAVYLCASIQWYQGAVYEQYFGPGTRLTVT.

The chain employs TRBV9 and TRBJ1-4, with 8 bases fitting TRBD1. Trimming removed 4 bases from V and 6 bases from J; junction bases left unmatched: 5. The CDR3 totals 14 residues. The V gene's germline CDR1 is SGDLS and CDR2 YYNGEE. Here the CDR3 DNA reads TGTGCCAGCAGCTCACCGACAGGGGATGAAAAACTGTTTTTT. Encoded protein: CASSSPTGDEKLFF.

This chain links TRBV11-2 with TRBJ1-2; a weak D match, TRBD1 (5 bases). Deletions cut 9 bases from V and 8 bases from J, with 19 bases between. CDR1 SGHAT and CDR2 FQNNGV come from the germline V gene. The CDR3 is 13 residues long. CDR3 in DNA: TGTGCCAGTACAGGTGGAGGGGTGACCGGCTACACCTTC. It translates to CASTGGGVTGYTF. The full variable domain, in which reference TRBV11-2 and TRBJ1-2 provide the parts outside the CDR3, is EAGVAQSPRYKIIEKRQSVAFWCNPISGHATLYWYQQILGQGPKLLIQFQNNGVVDDSQLPKDRFSAERLKGVDSTLKIQPAKLEDSAVYLCASTGGGVTGYTFGSGTRLTVV.

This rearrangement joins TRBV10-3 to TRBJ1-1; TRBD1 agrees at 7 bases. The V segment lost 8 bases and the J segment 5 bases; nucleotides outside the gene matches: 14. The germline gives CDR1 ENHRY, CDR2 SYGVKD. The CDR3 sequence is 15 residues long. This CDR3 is CAIQGSPTGSTEAFF. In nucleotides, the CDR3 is TGTGCCATCCAAGGGTCGCCGACAGGGTCAACTGAAGCTTTCTTT.

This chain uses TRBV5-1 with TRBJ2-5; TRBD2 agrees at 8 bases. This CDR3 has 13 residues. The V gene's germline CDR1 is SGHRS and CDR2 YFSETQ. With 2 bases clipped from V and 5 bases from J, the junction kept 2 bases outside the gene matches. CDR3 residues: CASSFGGEETQYF. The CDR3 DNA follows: TGCGCCAGCAGCTTCGGGGGGGAGGAGACCCAGTACTTC.